The clone carrying this T cell receptor beta chain was counted at least ten times. The sample belongs to a study of regulatory T cells in long-lasting Graves disease. Across the whole study: Patients newly diagnosed with Graves' had been on antithyroid drugs for under 3 months.

Through Arm-PCR of CDR3 regions and iRepertoire HTBI primers, TCR beta libraries were built. TCRdb redid the calling of the multiplex PCR reads with MiXCR, one entry per CDR3 protein. The sample holds 500,000 or so distinct CDR3 sequences, roughly 15% seen once. The CDR3 runs to 13 residues. Germline lookup yields CDR1 SEHNR and CDR2 FQNEAQ (reference sequence). V shed 5 bases and J shed 5 bases, with 12 bases lying between them. Time point reported: newly diagnosed GD, antithyroid drugs for less than 3 months. The authors made the TCR library using RNA they extracted from PBMCs. In this cohort, patients came from an endocrinology department located in Xi'an, China. This sample also belongs to another study, concerning T cells in Graves' hyperthyroidism and ophthalmopathy. That source reports: A set of HTBI primers served as the primers for a first-round RT-PCR of the TCR CDR3. The model's output predicted ophthalmopathy at a median of around 6.9 months prior to onset.

This chain uses TRBV7-9 with TRBJ2-5; D is unresolved. Specimen: peripheral blood mononuclear cells (PBMCs), collected at new diagnosis, from a patient treated with antithyroid drugs. The sequence derives from a woman aged 45-59 years with Graves disease. The CDR3 is CASSVGVAETQYF. As DNA, the CDR3 is TGTGCCAGCAGCGTCGGAGTTGCGGAGACCCAGTACTTC.